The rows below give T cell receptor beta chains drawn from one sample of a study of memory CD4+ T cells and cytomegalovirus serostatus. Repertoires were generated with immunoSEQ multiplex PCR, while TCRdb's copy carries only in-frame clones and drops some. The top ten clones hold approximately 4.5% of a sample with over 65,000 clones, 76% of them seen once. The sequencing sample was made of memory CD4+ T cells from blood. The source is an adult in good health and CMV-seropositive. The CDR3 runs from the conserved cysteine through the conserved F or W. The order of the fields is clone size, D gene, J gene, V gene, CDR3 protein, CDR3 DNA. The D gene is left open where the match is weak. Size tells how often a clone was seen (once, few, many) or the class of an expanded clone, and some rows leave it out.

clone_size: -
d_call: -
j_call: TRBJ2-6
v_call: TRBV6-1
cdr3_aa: CASSESPFLSGANVLTF
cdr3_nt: TGTGCCAGCAGTGAAAGCCCTTTCCTTTCTGGGGCCAACGTCCTGACTTTC

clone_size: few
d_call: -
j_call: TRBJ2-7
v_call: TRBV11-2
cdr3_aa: CASSSSPTEPYEQYF
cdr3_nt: TGTGCCAGCAGCTCCTCGCCGACAGAGCCCTACGAGCAGTACTTC

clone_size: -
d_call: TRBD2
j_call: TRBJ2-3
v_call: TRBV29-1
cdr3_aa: CSVRTGEVASGSTDTQYF
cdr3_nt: TGCAGCGTCCGTACGGGAGAAGTGGCTAGCGGAAGCACAGATACGCAGTATTTT

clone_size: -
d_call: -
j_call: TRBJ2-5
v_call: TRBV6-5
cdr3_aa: CASSYYLGQGQETQYF
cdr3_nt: TGTGCCAGCAGTTACTACTTGGGGCAGGGGCAAGAGACCCAGTACTTC

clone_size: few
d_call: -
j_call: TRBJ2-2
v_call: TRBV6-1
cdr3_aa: CASSEVVSRAGELFF
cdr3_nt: TGTGCCAGCAGTGAAGTCGTCAGCAGGGCCGGGGAGCTGTTTTTT

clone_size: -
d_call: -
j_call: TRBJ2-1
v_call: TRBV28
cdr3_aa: CASSSLDRSYNEQFF
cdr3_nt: TGTGCCAGCAGCTCCTTGGATCGCTCCTACAATGAGCAGTTCTTC

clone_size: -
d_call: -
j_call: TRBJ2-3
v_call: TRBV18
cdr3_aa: CASSPRDKEADTQYF
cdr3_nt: TGTGCCAGCTCACCCCGGGACAAGGAAGCAGATACGCAGTATTTT

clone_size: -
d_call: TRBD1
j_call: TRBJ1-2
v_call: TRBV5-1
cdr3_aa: CASSSGDRGFNGGYTF
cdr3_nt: TGCGCCAGCAGCTCAGGGGACAGGGGGTTCAACGGTGGCTACACCTTC

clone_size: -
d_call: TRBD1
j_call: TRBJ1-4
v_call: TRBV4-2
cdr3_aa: CASSQGGQGATNEKLFF
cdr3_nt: TGTGCCAGCAGCCAGGGGGGACAGGGGGCAACTAATGAAAAACTGTTTTTT

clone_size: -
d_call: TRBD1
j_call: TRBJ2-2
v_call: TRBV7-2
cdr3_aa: CASSFTVTGLVTGELFF
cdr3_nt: TGTGCCAGCAGCTTTACTGTGACAGGGCTTGTTACCGGGGAGCTGTTTTTT

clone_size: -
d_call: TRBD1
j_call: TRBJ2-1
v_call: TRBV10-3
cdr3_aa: CAIRGDAGGDEQFF
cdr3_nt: TGTGCCATCAGGGGAGACGCAGGGGGCGATGAGCAGTTCTTC

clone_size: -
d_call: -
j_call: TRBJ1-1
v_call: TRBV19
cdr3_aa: CASTLSGGWTEAFF
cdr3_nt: TGTGCCAGTACCCTCTCGGGGGGCTGGACTGAAGCTTTCTTT

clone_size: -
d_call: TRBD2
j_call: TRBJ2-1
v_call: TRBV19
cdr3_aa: CASKRAGGSTNEQFF
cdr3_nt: TGTGCCAGTAAGCGGGCGGGGGGCAGCACCAATGAGCAGTTCTTC

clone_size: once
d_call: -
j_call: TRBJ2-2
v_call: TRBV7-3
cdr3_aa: CASSLNAGELFF
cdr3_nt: TGTGCCAGCAGCTTAAACGCCGGGGAGCTGTTTTTT

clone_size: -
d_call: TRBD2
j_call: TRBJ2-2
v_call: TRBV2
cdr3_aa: CASSETSGRYTGELFF
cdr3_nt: TGTGCCAGCAGTGAAACTAGCGGGAGATACACCGGGGAGCTGTTTTTT

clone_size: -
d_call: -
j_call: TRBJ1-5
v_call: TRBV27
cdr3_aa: CASSLSGQAYQPQHF
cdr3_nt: TGTGCCAGCAGTTTATCGGGGCAGGCGTATCAGCCCCAGCATTTT

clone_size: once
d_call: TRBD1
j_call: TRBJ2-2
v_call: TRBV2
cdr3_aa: CASSRDRVVNTGELFF
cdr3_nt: TGTGCCAGCAGCCGGGACAGGGTCGTTAACACCGGGGAGCTGTTTTTT

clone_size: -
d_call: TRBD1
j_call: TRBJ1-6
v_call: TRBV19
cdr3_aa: CASSDRDRRWIEPPLHF
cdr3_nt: TGTGCCAGTAGTGACCGGGACAGGCGGTGGATCGAGCCACCCCTCCACTTT

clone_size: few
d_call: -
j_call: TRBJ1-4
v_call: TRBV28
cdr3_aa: CASSLGSTLEKLFF
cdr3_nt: TGTGCCAGCAGTTTGGGGTCCACCCTAGAAAAACTGTTTTTT

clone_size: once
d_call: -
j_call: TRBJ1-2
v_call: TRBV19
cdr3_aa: CASRGPLYGYTF
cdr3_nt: TGTGCCAGTAGGGGGCCCCTCTATGGCTACACCTTC

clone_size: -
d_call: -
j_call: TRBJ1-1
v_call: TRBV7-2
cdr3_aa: CASSPRGGPETEAFF
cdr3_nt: TGTGCCAGCAGCCCCCGGGGGGGCCCGGAGACTGAAGCTTTCTTT

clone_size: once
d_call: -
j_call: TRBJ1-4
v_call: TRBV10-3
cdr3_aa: CAISESGAGKATNEKLFF
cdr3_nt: TGTGCCATCAGTGAGTCGGGCGCAGGGAAGGCCACTAATGAAAAACTGTTTTTT

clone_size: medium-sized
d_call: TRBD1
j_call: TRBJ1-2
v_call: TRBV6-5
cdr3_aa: CASLAGTGSEGYTF
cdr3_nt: TGTGCCAGCTTAGCCGGGACAGGGTCGGAGGGCTACACCTTC

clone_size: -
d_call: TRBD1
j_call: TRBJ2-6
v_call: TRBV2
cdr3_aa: CASSEALHGVRTGPLSGANVLTF
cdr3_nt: TGTGCCAGCAGTGAAGCGCTTCATGGGGTCAGGACAGGGCCCCTCTCTGGGGCCAACGTCCTGACTTTC

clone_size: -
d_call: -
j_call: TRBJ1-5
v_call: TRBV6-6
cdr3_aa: CASRPGTFSNQPQHF
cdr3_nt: TGTGCCAGCAGACCCGGGACATTTAGCAATCAGCCCCAGCATTTT

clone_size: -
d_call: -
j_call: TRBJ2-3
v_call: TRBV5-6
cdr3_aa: CASSSPQRFSTDTQYF
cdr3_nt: TGTGCCAGCAGCTCGCCACAGAGATTTAGCACAGATACGCAGTATTTT

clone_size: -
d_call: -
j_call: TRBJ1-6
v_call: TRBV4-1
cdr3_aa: CASSQSLTGNGSPLHF
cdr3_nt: TGCGCCAGCAGCCAATCCCTCACAGGGAATGGATCACCCCTCCACTTT

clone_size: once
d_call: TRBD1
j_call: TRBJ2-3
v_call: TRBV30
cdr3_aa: CAWSADRANTDTQYF
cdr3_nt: TGTGCCTGGAGCGCGGACAGGGCTAACACAGATACGCAGTATTTT

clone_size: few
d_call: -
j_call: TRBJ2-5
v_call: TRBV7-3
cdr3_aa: CASSPLGGRAQETQYF
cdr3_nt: TGTGCCAGCAGCCCACTAGGGGGGCGAGCCCAAGAGACCCAGTACTTC

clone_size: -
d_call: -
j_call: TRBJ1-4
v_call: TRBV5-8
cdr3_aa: CASSSIYRATNEKLFF
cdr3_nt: TGTGCCAGCAGCTCGATTTACAGAGCAACTAATGAAAAACTGTTTTTT

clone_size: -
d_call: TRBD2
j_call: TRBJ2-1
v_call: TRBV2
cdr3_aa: CASTAGLDEQFF
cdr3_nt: TGTGCCAGCACGGCGGGACTAGATGAGCAGTTCTTC

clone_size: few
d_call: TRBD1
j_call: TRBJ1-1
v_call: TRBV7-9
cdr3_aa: CASSFTGATEAFF
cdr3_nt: TGTGCCAGCAGTTTCACAGGGGCCACTGAAGCTTTCTTT

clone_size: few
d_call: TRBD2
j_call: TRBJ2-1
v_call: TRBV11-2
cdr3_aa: CASSLLAGEDEQFF
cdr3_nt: TGTGCCAGCAGCTTACTAGCGGGAGAAGATGAGCAGTTCTTC

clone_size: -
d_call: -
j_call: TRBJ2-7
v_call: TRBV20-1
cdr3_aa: CSAPRAAEQYF
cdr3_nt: TGCAGTGCTCCCAGGGCGGCCGAGCAGTACTTC

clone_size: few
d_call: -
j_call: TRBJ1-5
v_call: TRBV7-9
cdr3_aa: CASSLGEGNQPQHF
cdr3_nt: TGTGCCAGCAGCTTAGGAGAGGGGAACCAGCCCCAGCATTTT

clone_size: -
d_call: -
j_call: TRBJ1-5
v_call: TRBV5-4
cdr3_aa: CASSMQGYPNQPQHF
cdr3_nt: TGTGCCAGCAGCATGCAGGGGTACCCCAATCAGCCCCAGCATTTT

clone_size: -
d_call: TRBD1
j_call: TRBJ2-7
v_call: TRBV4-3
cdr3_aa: CASSQAPGTGEHEQYF
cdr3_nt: TGCGCCAGCAGCCAGGCACCCGGGACAGGGGAACACGAGCAGTACTTC

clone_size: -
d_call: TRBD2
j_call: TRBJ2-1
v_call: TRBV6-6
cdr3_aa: CASSYGLGPNEQFF
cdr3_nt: TGTGCCAGTAGTTATGGACTAGGACCCAATGAGCAGTTCTTC

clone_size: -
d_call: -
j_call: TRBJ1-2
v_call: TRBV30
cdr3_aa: CAWSDLLRGRGDYGYTF
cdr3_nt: TGTGCCTGGAGTGATCTCTTACGGGGGAGGGGGGACTATGGCTACACCTTC

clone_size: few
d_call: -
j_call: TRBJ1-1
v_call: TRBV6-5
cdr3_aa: CASRGPLNTEAFF
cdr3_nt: TGTGCCAGCAGGGGACCGTTGAACACTGAAGCTTTCTTT

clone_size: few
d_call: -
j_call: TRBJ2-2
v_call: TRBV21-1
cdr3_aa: CASSKLHELPRAGLFF
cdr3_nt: TGTGCCAGCAGCAAACTCCATGAGCTCCCCCGGGCGGGGCTGTTTTTT

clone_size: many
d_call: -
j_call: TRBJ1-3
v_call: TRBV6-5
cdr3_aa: CASSYFGSSGNTIYF
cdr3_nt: TGTGCCAGCAGTTACTTCGGTAGCTCTGGAAACACCATATATTTT

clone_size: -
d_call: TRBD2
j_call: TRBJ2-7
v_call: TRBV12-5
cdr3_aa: CASGLVLAGGGSYEQYF
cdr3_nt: TGTGCTAGTGGTTTGGTGCTAGCGGGAGGTGGGTCCTACGAGCAGTACTTC

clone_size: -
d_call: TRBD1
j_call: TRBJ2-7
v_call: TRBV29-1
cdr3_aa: CSVRDSRYEQYF
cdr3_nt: TGCAGCGTTCGGGACAGCCGCTACGAGCAGTACTTC

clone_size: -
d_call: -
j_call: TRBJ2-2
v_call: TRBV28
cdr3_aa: CASSLQGHLNTGELFF
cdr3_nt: TGTGCCAGCAGTTTACAGGGGCATTTAAACACCGGGGAGCTGTTTTTT

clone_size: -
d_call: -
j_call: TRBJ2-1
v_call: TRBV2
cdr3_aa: CASGKTTTSYNEQFF
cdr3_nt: TGTGCCAGTGGAAAGACAACCACCTCCTACAATGAGCAGTTCTTC

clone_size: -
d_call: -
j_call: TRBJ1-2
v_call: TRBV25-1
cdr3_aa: CASSSVGGRGYGYTF
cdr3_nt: TGTGCCAGCAGTTCCGTCGGGGGGAGAGGCTATGGCTACACCTTC

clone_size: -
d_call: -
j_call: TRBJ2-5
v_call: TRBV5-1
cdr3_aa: CASSGGTYGTAETQYF
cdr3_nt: TGCGCCAGCAGCGGGGGGACCTACGGGACAGCAGAGACCCAGTACTTC

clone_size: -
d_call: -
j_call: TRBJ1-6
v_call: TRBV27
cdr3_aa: CASCDRRNNSPLHF
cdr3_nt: TGTGCCAGCTGCGATAGGCGGAACAATTCACCCCTCCACTTT

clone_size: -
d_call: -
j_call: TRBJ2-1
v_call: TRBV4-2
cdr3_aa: CASNNKGGDPHNEQFF
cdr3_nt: TGTGCCAGCAACAACAAAGGGGGGGATCCCCACAATGAGCAGTTCTTC

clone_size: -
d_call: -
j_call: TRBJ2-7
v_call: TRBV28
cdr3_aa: CASSLLNYEQYF
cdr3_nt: TGTGCCAGCAGTCTACTGAACTACGAGCAGTACTTC

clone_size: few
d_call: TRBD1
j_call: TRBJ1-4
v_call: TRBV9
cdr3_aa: CASSVGAFPGGSNEKLFF
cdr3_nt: TGTGCCAGCAGCGTGGGGGCTTTTCCAGGGGGATCAAATGAAAAACTGTTTTTT

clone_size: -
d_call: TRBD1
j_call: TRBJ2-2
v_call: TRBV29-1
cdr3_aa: CSVEDRGGTGELFF
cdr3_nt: TGCAGCGTGGAAGACAGGGGTGGGACCGGGGAGCTGTTTTTT